This passage covers 9 T cell receptor beta chains from one sample sequenced in a study of T-cell memory formation after mild COVID-19. A single record per CDR3 protein comes from TCRdb applying MiXCR to the 5' RACE reads. The data contain 260,000 or so distinct CDR3 sequences, roughly 17% of them singletons. The specimen sequenced was PBMCs or a T cell subset sorted from them (not recorded which). The receptors come from a young man who had mild COVID-19 (a few samples of this study predate the infection). Cell type and time point are not known.

The rearrangement joins TRBV6-1 to TRBJ2-7; the match to TRBD1 covers 7 bases. Trimming took 3 bases from V and 5 from J; bases not matched to a gene: 16. Germline-derived CDR1 and CDR2 are MNHNS and SASEGT. The CDR3 runs to 17 residues. The CDR3 DNA follows: TGTGCCAGCAGTGATTTTATGAGGGGGCAGGCAGGGGACGAGCAGTACGTC. Protein: CASSDFMRGQAGDEQYV.

This clonotype was picked up many times. The chain couples TRBV12-3 or TRBV12-4 to TRBJ1-5, with D possibly TRBD1 on 6 matching bases. V was pared by 4 bases and J by 1 base, with 8 bases between. The CDR3 spans 14 residues. For the CDR3, the DNA is TGTGCCAGCAGTTCCAGGGGCAGCAATCAGCCCCAGCATTTT. Translation gives CASSSRGSNQPQHF.

The V and J genes are TRBV3-1 and TRBJ2-1; maybe TRBD2 (6 bases). The V and J ends lost 0 bases and 7 bases respectively, with 19 bases between them. CDR1 and CDR2 (germline): LGHDT, YNNKEL (reference sequence). CDR3 size: 17 residues. In DNA, the CDR3 is TGTGCCAGCAGCCAAGAGTTCAGTAACGGGGGAAGGAATGAGCAGTTCTTC. Translating gives CASSQEFSNGGRNEQFF.

A few counts support this clonotype. The J gene is TRBJ2-3, the V gene TRBV27; unclear D gene. This CDR3 contains 15 residues. Germline V gene data show CDR1 as MNHEY and CDR2 as SMNVEV (reference sequence). The V end was cut by 2 bases, the J end by 5 bases, with 14 bases between. The CDR3 DNA reads as TGTGCCAGCAGTTTAGCCGGTCGGTACTTAGATACGCAGTATTTT. Translated, it gives CASSLAGRYLDTQYF.

This clonotype has a handful of counts. The CDR3 DNA sequence: TGTGCCAGCAGCACGACAGGGTTGCGGGAGCAGTACTTC. As protein: CASSTTGLREQYF. This rearrangement joins TRBV5-6 to TRBJ2-7; 7 bases are shared with TRBD1. CDR3 length: 13 residues. Looked up from germline, CDR1 is SGHDT and CDR2 is YYEEEE. With V trimmed by 4 bases and J by 7 bases, 8 bases remained unmatched.

Only a few counts were recorded for this clonotype. The chain combines TRBV20-1 with TRBJ1-5, with no clear D. Germline-derived CDR1 and CDR2 are DFQATT and SNEGSKA (reference sequence). The CDR3 contains 12 residues. Between the trimmed V and J ends, which lost 3 bases and 6 bases, there was a span of 9 bases. The CDR3 protein is CSARGPGQPQHF. CDR3 DNA: TGCAGTGCTAGGGGTCCCGGTCAGCCCCAGCATTTT.

The CDR3 protein is CASSFWTGDHQPQHF. As DNA, the CDR3 is TGTGCCAGCAGCTTTTGGACAGGGGACCATCAGCCCCAGCATTTT. The chain is built from TRBV7-2 and TRBJ1-5, with 9 bases fitting TRBD1. Germline assignment: CDR1 SGHTA and CDR2 FQGNSA. CDR3 length equals 15 residues. After removal of 3 bases from V and 5 bases from J, the junction contained 5 bases not matched to a gene.

The chain has TRBV2 and TRBJ2-6; no clear D gene. The length of the CDR3 is 13 residues. The germline V gene has CDR1 SNHLY and CDR2 FYNNEI. Trimming took off 7 bases at V and 2 bases at J, with 6 bases between the two ends. The CDR3 DNA reads TGTGCCAGCACAAAGACTGGGGCCAACGTCCTGACTTTC. It specifies CASTKTGANVLTF.

This clonotype was counted only a few times. This chain connects TRBV6-6 to TRBJ2-3, with TRBD1 matching over 7 bases. Germline V gene data show CDR1 as MNHNY and CDR2 as SVGAGI (reference sequence). Unmatched junction bases numbered 13, after V lost 6 bases and J lost 4 bases. This CDR3 is 16 amino acids long. CDR3 region: CASRPNRGRPPDTQYF. CDR3 nucleotide sequence: TGTGCCAGCAGACCCAACAGGGGCCGGCCCCCAGATACGCAGTATTTT.